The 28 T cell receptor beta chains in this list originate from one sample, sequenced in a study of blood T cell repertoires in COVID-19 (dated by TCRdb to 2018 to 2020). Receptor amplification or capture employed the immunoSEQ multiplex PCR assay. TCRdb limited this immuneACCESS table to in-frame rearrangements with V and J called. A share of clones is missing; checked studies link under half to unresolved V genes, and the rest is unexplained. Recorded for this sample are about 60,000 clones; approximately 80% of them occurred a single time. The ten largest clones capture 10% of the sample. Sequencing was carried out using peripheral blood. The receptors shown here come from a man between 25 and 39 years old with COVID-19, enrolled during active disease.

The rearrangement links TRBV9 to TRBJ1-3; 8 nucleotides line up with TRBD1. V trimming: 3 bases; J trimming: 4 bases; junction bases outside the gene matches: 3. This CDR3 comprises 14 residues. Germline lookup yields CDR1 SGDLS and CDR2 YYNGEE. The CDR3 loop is CASSDDRGGNTIYF. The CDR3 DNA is TGTGCCAGCAGCGATGACAGGGGAGGAAACACCATATATTTT.

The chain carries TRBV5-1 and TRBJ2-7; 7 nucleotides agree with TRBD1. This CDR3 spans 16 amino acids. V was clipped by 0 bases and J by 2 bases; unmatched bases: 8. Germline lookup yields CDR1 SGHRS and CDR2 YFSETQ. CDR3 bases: TGCGCCAGCAGCTTGGACGGAAGACAGGGAGCCTACGAGCAGTACTTC. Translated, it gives CASSLDGRQGAYEQYF.

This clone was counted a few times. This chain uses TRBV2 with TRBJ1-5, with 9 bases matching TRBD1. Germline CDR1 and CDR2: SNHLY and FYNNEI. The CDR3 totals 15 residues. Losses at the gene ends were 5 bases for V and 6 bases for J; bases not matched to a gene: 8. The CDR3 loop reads CASSRTGVMFQPQHF. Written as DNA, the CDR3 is TGTGCCAGCAGTCGGACAGGGGTTATGTTTCAGCCCCAGCATTTT.

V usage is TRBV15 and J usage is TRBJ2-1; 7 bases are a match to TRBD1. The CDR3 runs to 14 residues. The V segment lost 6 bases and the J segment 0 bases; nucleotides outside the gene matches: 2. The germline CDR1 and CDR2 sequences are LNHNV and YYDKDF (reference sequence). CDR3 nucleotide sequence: TGTGCCACCAGGAGGGACAGCTCCTACAATGAGCAGTTCTTC. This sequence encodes CATRRDSSYNEQFF.

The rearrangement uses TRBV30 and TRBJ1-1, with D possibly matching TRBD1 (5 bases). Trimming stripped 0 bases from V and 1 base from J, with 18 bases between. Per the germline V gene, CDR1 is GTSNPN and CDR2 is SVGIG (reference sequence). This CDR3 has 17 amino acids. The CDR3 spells CAWSVFSFGQENTEAFF. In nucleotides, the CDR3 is TGTGCCTGGAGTGTTTTTTCCTTCGGACAAGAGAACACTGAAGCTTTCTTT.

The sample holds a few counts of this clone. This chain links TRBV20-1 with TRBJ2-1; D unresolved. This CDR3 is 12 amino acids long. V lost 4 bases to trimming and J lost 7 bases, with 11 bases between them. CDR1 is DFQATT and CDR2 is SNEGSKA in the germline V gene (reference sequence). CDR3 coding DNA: TGCAGTGCTACTGACGATAGAAATGAGCAGTTCTTC. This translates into CSATDDRNEQFF.

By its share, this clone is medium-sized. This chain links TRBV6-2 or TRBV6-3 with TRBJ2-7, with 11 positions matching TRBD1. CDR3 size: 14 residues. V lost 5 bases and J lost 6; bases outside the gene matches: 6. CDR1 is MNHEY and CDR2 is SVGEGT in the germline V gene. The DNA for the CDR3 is TGTGCCAGCAGTGCCGGACAGGGGGCGAGCGAGCAGTACTTC. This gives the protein CASSAGQGASEQYF.

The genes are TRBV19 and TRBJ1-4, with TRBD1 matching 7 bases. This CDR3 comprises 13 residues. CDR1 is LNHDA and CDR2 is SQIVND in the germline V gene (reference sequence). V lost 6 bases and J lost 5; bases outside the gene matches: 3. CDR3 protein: CASRGTANEKLFF. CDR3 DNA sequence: TGTGCCAGTAGAGGGACAGCAAATGAAAAACTGTTTTTT.

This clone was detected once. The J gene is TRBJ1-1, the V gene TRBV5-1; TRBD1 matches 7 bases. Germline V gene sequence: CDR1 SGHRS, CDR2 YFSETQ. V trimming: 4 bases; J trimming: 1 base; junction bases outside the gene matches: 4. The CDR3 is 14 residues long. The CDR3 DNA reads TGCGCCAGCAGCCCGGGACAGACGAACACTGAAGCTTTCTTT. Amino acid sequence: CASSPGQTNTEAFF.

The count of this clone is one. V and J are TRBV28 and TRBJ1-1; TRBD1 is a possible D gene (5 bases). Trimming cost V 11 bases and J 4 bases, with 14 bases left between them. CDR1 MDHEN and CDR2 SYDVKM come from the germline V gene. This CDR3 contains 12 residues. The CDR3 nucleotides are TGTGCCCTTCGGGGGGTGGGCACTGAAGCTTTCTTT. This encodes CALRGVGTEAFF.

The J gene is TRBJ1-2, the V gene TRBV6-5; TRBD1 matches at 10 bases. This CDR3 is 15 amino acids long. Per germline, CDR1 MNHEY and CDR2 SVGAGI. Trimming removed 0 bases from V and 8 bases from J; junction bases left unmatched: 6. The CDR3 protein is CASSYSRDRGRGYTF. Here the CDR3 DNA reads TGTGCCAGCAGTTACTCGCGGGACAGGGGACGAGGCTACACCTTC.

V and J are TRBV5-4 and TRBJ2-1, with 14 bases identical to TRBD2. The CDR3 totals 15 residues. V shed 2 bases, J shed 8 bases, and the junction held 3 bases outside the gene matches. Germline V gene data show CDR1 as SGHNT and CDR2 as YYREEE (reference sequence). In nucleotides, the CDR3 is TGTGCCAGCAGCTTAGGACTAGCGGGAGGCTATGAGCAGTTCTTC. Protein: CASSLGLAGGYEQFF.

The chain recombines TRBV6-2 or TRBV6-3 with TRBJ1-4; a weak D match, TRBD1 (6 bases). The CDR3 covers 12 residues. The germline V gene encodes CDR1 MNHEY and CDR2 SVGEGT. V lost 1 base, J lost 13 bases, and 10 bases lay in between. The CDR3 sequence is CASSYFQGLLFF. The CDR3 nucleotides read TGTGCCAGCAGTTACTTCCAGGGGTTACTGTTTTTT.

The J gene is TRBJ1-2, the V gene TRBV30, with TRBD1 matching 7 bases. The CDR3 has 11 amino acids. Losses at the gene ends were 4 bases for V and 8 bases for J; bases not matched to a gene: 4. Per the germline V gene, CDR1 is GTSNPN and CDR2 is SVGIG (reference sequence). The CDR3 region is CAWIRGEGYTF. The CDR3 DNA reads TGTGCCTGGATCAGGGGGGAAGGCTACACCTTC.

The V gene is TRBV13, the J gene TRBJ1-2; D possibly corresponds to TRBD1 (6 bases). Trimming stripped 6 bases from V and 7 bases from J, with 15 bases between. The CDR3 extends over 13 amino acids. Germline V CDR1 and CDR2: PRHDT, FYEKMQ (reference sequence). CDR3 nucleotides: TGTGCCAGCAGTTCAGACAGGCCCGTTGGCTACACCTTC. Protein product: CASSSDRPVGYTF.

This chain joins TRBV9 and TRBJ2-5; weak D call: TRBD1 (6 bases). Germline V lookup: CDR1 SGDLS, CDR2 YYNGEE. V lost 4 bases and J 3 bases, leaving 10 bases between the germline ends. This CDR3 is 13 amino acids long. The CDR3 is CASSIRQEETQYF. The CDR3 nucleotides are TGTGCCAGCAGCATCCGACAGGAAGAGACCCAGTACTTC.

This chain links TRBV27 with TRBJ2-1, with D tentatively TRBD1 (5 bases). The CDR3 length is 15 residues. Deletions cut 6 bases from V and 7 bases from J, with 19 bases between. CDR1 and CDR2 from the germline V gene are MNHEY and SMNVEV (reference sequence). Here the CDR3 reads CASRLGRWGPNEQFF. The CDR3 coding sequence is TGTGCCAGCAGACTTGGGCGGTGGGGCCCAAATGAGCAGTTCTTC.

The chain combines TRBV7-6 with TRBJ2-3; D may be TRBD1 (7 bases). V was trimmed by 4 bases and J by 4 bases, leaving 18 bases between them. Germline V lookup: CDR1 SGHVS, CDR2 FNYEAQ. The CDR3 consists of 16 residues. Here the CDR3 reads CASSSRGDGNPDTQYF. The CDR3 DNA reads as TGTGCCAGCAGCTCCAGGGGGGACGGGAATCCAGATACGCAGTATTTT.

CDR3 amino acids: CASSLVLGDNYGYTF. CDR3 sequence (DNA): TGTGCCAGCAGCTTAGTTTTAGGAGACAACTATGGCTACACCTTC. This chain links TRBV11-2 with TRBJ1-2; D not resolved. Germline CDR1 is SGHAT and CDR2 is FQNNGV. This CDR3 comprises 15 residues. Between the trimmed V and J ends, which lost 1 base and 2 bases, there was a span of 11 bases.

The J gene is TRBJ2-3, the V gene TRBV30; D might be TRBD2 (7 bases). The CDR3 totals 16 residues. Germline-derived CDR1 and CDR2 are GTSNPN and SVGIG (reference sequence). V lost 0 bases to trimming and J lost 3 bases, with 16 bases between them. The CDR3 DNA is TGTGCCTGGAGTGTTGGGGGGGAGGGGGAGACAGATACGCAGTATTTT. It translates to CAWSVGGEGETDTQYF.

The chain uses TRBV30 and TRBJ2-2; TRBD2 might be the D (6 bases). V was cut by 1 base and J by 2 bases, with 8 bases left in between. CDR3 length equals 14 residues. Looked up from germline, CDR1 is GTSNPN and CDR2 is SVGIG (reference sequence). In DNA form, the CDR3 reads TGTGCCTGGAGTGCAGGGACTAACACCGGGGAGCTGTTTTTT. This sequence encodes CAWSAGTNTGELFF. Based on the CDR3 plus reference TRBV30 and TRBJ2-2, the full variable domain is SQTIHQWPATLVQPVGSPLSLECTVEGTSNPNLYWYRQAAGRGLQLLFYSVGIGQISSEVPQNLSASRPQDRQFILSSKKLLLSDSGFYLCAWSAGTNTGELFFGEGSRLTVL.

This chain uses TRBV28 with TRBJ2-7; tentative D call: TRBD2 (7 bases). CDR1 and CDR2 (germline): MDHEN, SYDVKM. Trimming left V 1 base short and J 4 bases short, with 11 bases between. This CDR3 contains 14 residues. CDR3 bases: TGTGCCAGCAGTTTATTGGGGGGGCAGTACGAGCAGTACTTC. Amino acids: CASSLLGGQYEQYF.

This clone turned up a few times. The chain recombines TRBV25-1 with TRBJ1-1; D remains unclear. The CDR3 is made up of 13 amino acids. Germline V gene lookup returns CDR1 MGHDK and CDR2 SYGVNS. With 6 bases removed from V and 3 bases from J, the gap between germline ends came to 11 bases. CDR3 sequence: CASSAGLHTEAFF. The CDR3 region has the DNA TGTGCCAGCAGCGCGGGGTTGCACACTGAAGCTTTCTTT.

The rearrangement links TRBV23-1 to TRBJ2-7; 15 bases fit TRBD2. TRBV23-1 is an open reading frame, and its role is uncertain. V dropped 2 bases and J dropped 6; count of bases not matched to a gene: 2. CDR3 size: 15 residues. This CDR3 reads CASSQPGLAGGEQYF. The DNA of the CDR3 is TGCGCCAGCAGTCAACCGGGACTAGCGGGAGGCGAGCAGTACTTC.

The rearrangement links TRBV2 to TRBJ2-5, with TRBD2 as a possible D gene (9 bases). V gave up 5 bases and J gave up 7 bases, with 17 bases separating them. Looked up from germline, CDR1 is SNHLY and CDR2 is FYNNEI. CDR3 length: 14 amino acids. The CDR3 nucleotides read TGTGCCAGCAGTTGGGACAGGCGGGAGGGGACCCAGTACTTC. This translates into CASSWDRREGTQYF.

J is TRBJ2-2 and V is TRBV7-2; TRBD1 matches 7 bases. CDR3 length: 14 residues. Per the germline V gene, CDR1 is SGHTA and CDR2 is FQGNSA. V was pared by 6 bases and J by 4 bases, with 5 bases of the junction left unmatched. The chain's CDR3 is CASRGRQGTGELFF. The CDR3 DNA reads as TGTGCCAGCAGAGGCCGACAGGGCACCGGGGAGCTGTTTTTT.

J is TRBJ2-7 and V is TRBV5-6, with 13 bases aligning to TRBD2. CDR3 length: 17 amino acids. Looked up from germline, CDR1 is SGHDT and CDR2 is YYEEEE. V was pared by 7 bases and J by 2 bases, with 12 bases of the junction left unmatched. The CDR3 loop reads CASRRGLAGIGTYEQYF. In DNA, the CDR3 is TGTGCCAGCCGAAGGGGACTAGCGGGAATCGGAACCTACGAGCAGTACTTC.

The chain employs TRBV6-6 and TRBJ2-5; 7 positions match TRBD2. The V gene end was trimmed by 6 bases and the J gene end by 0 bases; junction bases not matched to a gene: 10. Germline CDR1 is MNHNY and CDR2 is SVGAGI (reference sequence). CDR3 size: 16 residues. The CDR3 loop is CASRRGVGGHQETQYF. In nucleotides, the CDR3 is TGTGCCAGCAGACGGGGGGTGGGAGGGCACCAAGAGACCCAGTACTTC.